Listed below are T cell receptor beta chains from one sample, sequenced in a study of cytomegalovirus exposure and HLA in healthy donors. The method was immunoSEQ multiplex PCR; TCRdb's version includes in-frame clones alone and lacks a portion of them. The sample lists some 170,000 clones; roughly 84% were seen once. The sample taken for sequencing was PBMCs. The receptor set was obtained from a man aged 30-40 years in good health and CMV-seropositive. Each CDR3 is given with its conserved first and last residue. The D gene is left open where the match is weak. Some rows mark clone size as missing; the rest say once, few, many or name a class of expanded clone.

CDR3 length,J gene,V gene,clone size,D gene,CDR3 DNA,CDR3 protein
16,TRBJ2-2,TRBV19,NA,NA,TGTGCCAGTAGTATGTTGGCGGGGTTAAACACCGGGGAGCTGTTTTTT,CASSMLAGLNTGELFF
13,TRBJ1-4,TRBV9,NA,NA,TGTGCCAGCAGCGTCTCAACTAATGAAAAACTGTTTTTT,CASSVSTNEKLFF
13,TRBJ2-6,TRBV11-2,NA,NA,TGTGCCAGCAGCCCCCCCTGGCACAACGTCCTGACTTTC,CASSPPWHNVLTF
13,TRBJ2-1,TRBV27,once,NA,TGTGCCAGCAGTTCCCCGACAGGCAATGAGCAGTTCTTC,CASSSPTGNEQFF
14,TRBJ2-4,TRBV2,NA,TRBD1,TGTGCCAGCCAGGGGGCTCTAGCCAAAAACATTCAGTACTTC,CASQGALAKNIQYF
14,TRBJ2-3,TRBV5-1,NA,NA,TGCGCCAGCAGCGAGAGGGATTTCACAGATACGCAGTATTTT,CASSERDFTDTQYF
15,TRBJ2-7,TRBV19,once,NA,TGTGCCAGTAGTACAGGGATTCTAAGTTGGGGCGAGCAGTACTTC,CASSTGILSWGEQYF
13,TRBJ1-2,TRBV27,NA,NA,TGTGCCAGCAGGAGGACAGCTAACTATGGCTACACCTTC,CASRRTANYGYTF
12,TRBJ1-2,TRBV5-1,few,NA,TGCGCCAGCAGCTCGCAGGGCTATGGCTACACCTTC,CASSSQGYGYTF
14,TRBJ1-5,TRBV7-9,NA,NA,TGTGCCAGCAGCTTAGAAGGGGGGGTCCAGCCCCAGCATTTT,CASSLEGGVQPQHF
13,TRBJ2-7,TRBV6-5,NA,NA,TGTGCCAGCAAAGGGGACATCCCCTACGAGCAGTACTTC,CASKGDIPYEQYF
13,TRBJ2-1,TRBV7-8,NA,NA,TGTGCCAGCAGCTTAGGTAGTAAAATGGAGCAGTTCTTC,CASSLGSKMEQFF
14,TRBJ1-1,TRBV7-6,few,TRBD1,TGTGCCAGCAGCCCGACAGGGCTGAACACTGAAGCTTTCTTT,CASSPTGLNTEAFF
18,TRBJ1-6,TRBV4-1,NA,TRBD1,TGCGCCAGCAGCCCGGGACAGGGGATCAGCTCCTATAATTCACCCCTCCACTTT,CASSPGQGISSYNSPLHF
18,TRBJ2-7,TRBV5-1,NA,TRBD2,TGCGCCAGCAGCTTGGTAGGACTAGCGGGAGTTGCATCCTACGAGCAGTACTTC,CASSLVGLAGVASYEQYF
14,TRBJ2-7,TRBV28,NA,NA,TGTGCCAGCAGTTGGCCAGGGACATCCTACGAGCAGTACTTC,CASSWPGTSYEQYF
13,TRBJ2-2,TRBV11-2,once,NA,TGTGCCAGCAGCTTAACACCCACCGGGGAGCTGTTTTTT,CASSLTPTGELFF
14,TRBJ1-1,TRBV9,NA,NA,TGTGCCAGCAGCGTAGCGACAGAGGACACTGAAGCTTTCTTT,CASSVATEDTEAFF
15,TRBJ2-7,TRBV7-3,few,TRBD2,TGTGCCAGCAGCTTTAGCGGGGGGCTCTCCTACGAGCAGTACTTC,CASSFSGGLSYEQYF
15,TRBJ2-7,TRBV10-2,NA,TRBD1,TGCGCCAGCAGTGAGTCGGGACAGCGCTCCTACGAGCAGTACTTC,CASSESGQRSYEQYF
15,TRBJ2-5,TRBV9,NA,TRBD2,TGTGCCAGCAGCGTAGCTAGCGGGCGCCAAGAGACCCAGTACTTC,CASSVASGRQETQYF
14,TRBJ2-1,TRBV10-2,NA,TRBD2,TGCGCCAGCAGGACTAGCGGGGGCTACAATGAGCAGTTCTTC,CASRTSGGYNEQFF
13,TRBJ2-1,TRBV5-1,NA,TRBD2,TGCGCCAGCTTCGGGAGGAGCGGAAATGAGCAGTTCTTC,CASFGRSGNEQFF
14,TRBJ2-7,TRBV2,NA,NA,TGTGCCAGCAGAGAAGGGCAGATTACCTACGAGCAGTACTTC,CASREGQITYEQYF
13,TRBJ2-1,TRBV6-1,NA,NA,TGTGCCAGCACCTCCGTCTCCTACAATGAGCAGTTCTTC,CASTSVSYNEQFF
18,TRBJ2-3,TRBV27,NA,TRBD2,TGTGCCAGCAGTTTGGGCACCTCCTGGGCGGGAGGAACAGATACGCAGTATTTT,CASSLGTSWAGGTDTQYF
16,TRBJ1-1,TRBV27,NA,TRBD1,TGTGCCAGCAGGGGGGGACAGGGATTTATGAACACTGAAGCTTTCTTT,CASRGGQGFMNTEAFF
11,TRBJ2-7,TRBV20-1,NA,NA,TGCAGTGCTAGAGAGGCTTACGAGCAGTACTTC,CSAREAYEQYF
15,TRBJ1-6,TRBV7-2,NA,TRBD1,TGTGCCAGCAGCTCAGGGGCCAGGGGGTGGGCACCCCTCCACTTT,CASSSGARGWAPLHF
13,TRBJ1-2,TRBV5-4,NA,NA,TGTGCCAGCAGCCGGGACATCTTCTATGGCTACACCTTC,CASSRDIFYGYTF
14,TRBJ1-1,TRBV7-3,once,NA,TGTGCCAGCAGCTTAACCGGTGAGGACACTGAAGCTTTCTTT,CASSLTGEDTEAFF
11,TRBJ1-2,TRBV28,few,TRBD1,TGTGCCAGCAGTCTCCGGGACAGGGTGACCTTC,CASSLRDRVTF
14,TRBJ2-1,TRBV6-5,NA,TRBD2,TGTGCCAGCAGAATAGCGGGAGGGCCTAATGAGCAGTTCTTC,CASRIAGGPNEQFF
17,TRBJ1-5,TRBV10-3,NA,NA,TGTGCCATCAGTGAGCGGGGGGCCCACGTACCCAATCAGCCCCAGCATTTT,CAISERGAHVPNQPQHF
16,TRBJ1-4,TRBV5-1,NA,TRBD1,TGCGCCAGCAGCCGGACAGGGGGGGTCACTAATGAAAAACTGTTTTTT,CASSRTGGVTNEKLFF
16,TRBJ1-6,TRBV2,NA,TRBD1,TGTGCCAGCAGTGAATCAGGGGGCGACCATAATTCACCCCTCCACTTT,CASSESGGDHNSPLHF
16,TRBJ2-3,TRBV11-2,NA,TRBD2,TGTGCCAGCAGCATGCTAGCGGGAGGAGGTCAAGATACGCAGTATTTT,CASSMLAGGGQDTQYF
15,TRBJ1-5,TRBV28,NA,NA,TGTGCCAGCAGGCCGGGATGGGGGGGCAATCAGCCCCAGCATTTT,CASRPGWGGNQPQHF
14,TRBJ2-7,TRBV4-1,few,NA,TGCGCCAGCAGCCAAGACCCGGGTCCCTACGAGCAGTACTTC,CASSQDPGPYEQYF
16,TRBJ1-5,TRBV7-2,NA,TRBD1,TGTGCCAGCAGCAAAGACAGGGGGCAGGGCAATCAGCCCCAGCATTTT,CASSKDRGQGNQPQHF
12,TRBJ1-2,TRBV7-2,NA,NA,TGTGCCAGCAGCTCCGGACTCTATGGCTACACCTTC,CASSSGLYGYTF
10,TRBJ2-5,TRBV6-1,NA,NA,TGTGCCAGCATAGAGGAGACCCAGTACTTC,CASIEETQYF
15,TRBJ1-4,TRBV6-5,NA,NA,TGTGCCAGCAGTTACACATACGTCAGGGATGAAAAACTGTTTTTT,CASSYTYVRDEKLFF
15,TRBJ2-3,TRBV28,NA,TRBD1,TGTGCCAGCACCCTGCCGGGACAGGGGGCAGATACGCAGTATTTT,CASTLPGQGADTQYF
15,TRBJ1-4,TRBV6-5,NA,TRBD1,TGTGCCAGCAGTTACCCGACAGGGGGGAATGAAAAACTGTTTTTT,CASSYPTGGNEKLFF
16,TRBJ1-1,TRBV18,NA,TRBD1,TGTGCCAGCTCACCACTAACAGGGGCGATGAACACTGAAGCTTTCTTT,CASSPLTGAMNTEAFF
16,TRBJ1-3,TRBV4-3,NA,NA,TGCGCCAGCAGTCCCAACCCGGTTCTGGCTGGAAACACCATATATTTT,CASSPNPVLAGNTIYF
17,TRBJ2-2,TRBV5-1,many,TRBD1,TGCGCCAGCAGCTTGGGCGTGACAGGGGGCTTTGCCGGGGAGCTGTTTTTT,CASSLGVTGGFAGELFF
12,TRBJ2-7,TRBV5-4,NA,NA,TGTGCCAGCAGCTTCCGTCAGGGCGAGCAGTACTTC,CASSFRQGEQYF
15,TRBJ2-7,TRBV28,once,TRBD2,TGTGCCAGCAGTTTACTGGCGGGGGTAACCTACGAGCAGTACTTC,CASSLLAGVTYEQYF
12,TRBJ1-2,TRBV28,NA,NA,TGTGCCTGCGGGGGGGAAAACTATGGCTACACCTTC,CACGGENYGYTF
12,TRBJ2-7,TRBV6-5,NA,NA,TGTGCCAGCAGTGAGACAGGCTACGAGCAGTACTTC,CASSETGYEQYF
13,TRBJ1-1,TRBV19,NA,NA,TGTGCCAGTAGTGTCGAGAGTTTGACTGAAGCTTTCTTT,CASSVESLTEAFF
15,TRBJ2-7,TRBV6-1,NA,TRBD2,TGTGCCAGCAGATTAGAGGCTAGCGGATCCTACGAGCAGTACTTC,CASRLEASGSYEQYF
14,TRBJ2-5,TRBV11-2,NA,TRBD1,TGTGCCAGCAGCTTTACAGGGGGCCGGGAGACCCAGTACTTC,CASSFTGGRETQYF
17,TRBJ1-3,TRBV5-1,NA,NA,TGCGCCAGCAGCTTGGGGGCCCGGGGGGCAGGTGGAAACACCATATATTTT,CASSLGARGAGGNTIYF
14,TRBJ2-5,TRBV6-5,NA,TRBD1,TGTGCCAGCAGCTACTCGGACAGGGGCAAGACCCAGTACTTC,CASSYSDRGKTQYF
16,TRBJ2-7,TRBV19,few,TRBD2,TGTGCCAGTAGTAATCTAGCGGGAGGCCCCCCCTACGAGCAGTACTTC,CASSNLAGGPPYEQYF
14,TRBJ1-2,TRBV28,NA,NA,TGTGCCAGCAGTTCCGGACAGCCACAATATGGCTACACCTTC,CASSSGQPQYGYTF
15,TRBJ2-1,TRBV27,NA,TRBD2,TGTGCCACCCAAAGGACTAGCGGGAGTTACAATGAGCAGTTCTTC,CATQRTSGSYNEQFF